The entry below describes one T cell receptor (beta chain). The data belong to a study of cytomegalovirus exposure and HLA in healthy donors. The CDR3 is made up of 16 amino acids. Trimming removed 3 bases from V and 4 bases from J, with 15 bases in between. Germline V CDR1 and CDR2: LGHNA, YSLEER. PCR was performed using 60 Vbeta and 13 Jbeta primers. Clones were sequenced by immunoSEQ multiplex PCR, and TCRdb holds only the in-frame ones, with some missing. The sample has over 35,000 clones; around 64% are singletons. The chain combines TRBV4-3 with TRBJ2-2; maybe TRBD1 (6 bases). The material sequenced was PBMCs. This sequence was found in a human donor in good health. CDR3 residues: CASSQVMGAPTGELFF. The CDR3 coding sequence is TGCGCCAGCAGCCAGGTCATGGGGGCGCCCACCGGGGAGCTGTTTTTT.